The rows below give T cell receptor beta chains drawn from one sample of a study of regulatory T cells in long-lasting Graves disease. Each CDR3 protein is one row after TCRdb ran MiXCR on the multiplex PCR reads. Counted here are 350,000 to 500,000 distinct CDR3 sequences, 14% occurring once; the ten biggest clones make up around a sixth. The sample was also reused in another study, on T cells in Graves' hyperthyroidism and ophthalmopathy.

Source: peripheral blood mononuclear cells (PBMCs), taken at new diagnosis, from a patient treated with antithyroid drugs. The receptors here all came from a woman aged 50 to 60 with Graves disease. The CDR3 runs from the conserved cysteine through the conserved F or W. The D gene is left open where the match is weak. Rows give clone size only sometimes, using once, few, many, or a class for an expanded clone.

TRBJ2-5 | - | 15 | - | TRBV11-2 | TGTGCTAGCATCTTAGATCAGGCTAGGGGTGAGGCCCAGTACTTC | CASILDQARGEAQYF
TRBJ1-6 | - | 15 | - | TRBV5-1 | TGCGCCAGCAGCTTGTCCAGGGACCATAATTCACCCCTCCACTTT | CASSLSRDHNSPLHF
TRBJ2-7 | many | 14 | TRBD1 | TRBV11-2 | TGTGCCAGCAACCGACAGGGGGGTACCTACGAGCAGTACTTC | CASNRQGGTYEQYF
TRBJ2-3 | many | 15 | - | TRBV6-1 | TGTGCCAGCAGTCCCGGCCGGGAGAGGCCAGATACGCAGTATTTT | CASSPGRERPDTQYF
TRBJ2-1 | many | 16 | TRBD2 | TRBV3-1 | TGTGCCAGCAGTCGGACTAGCGGGACCAACCACAATGAGCAGTTCTTC | CASSRTSGTNHNEQFF
TRBJ1-2 | many | 13 | TRBD1 | TRBV6-1 | TGTGCCAGCAAACGAGGGACAGGGGATGGCTACACCTTC | CASKRGTGDGYTF
TRBJ2-7 | many | 16 | TRBD2 | TRBV11-2 | TGTGCCAGCAGCCCACGACTAGCGGGCGCAGCCTACGAGCAGTACTTC | CASSPRLAGAAYEQYF
TRBJ2-3 | - | 14 | - | TRBV27 | TGTGCCAGCAGTTCGATGCTTATCGCAGATACGCAGTATTTT | CASSSMLIADTQYF
TRBJ1-1 | many | 15 | - | TRBV29-1 | TGCAGCGTTGAAGAGGGTTTTTCTCTTGACATGGAAGCTTTCTTT | CSVEEGFSLDMEAFF
TRBJ2-1 | few | 14 | TRBD1 | TRBV19 | TGTGCCAGTAGCCGACAGGGCACCTACAATGAGCAGTTCTTC | CASSRQGTYNEQFF
TRBJ2-5 | few | 15 | - | TRBV7-9 | TGTGCCAGCAGCTGGGGCATTGGGGTAGAAGAGACCCAGTACTTC | CASSWGIGVEETQYF
TRBJ2-5 | many | 16 | TRBD2 | TRBV7-9 | TGTGCCAGCAGCTTAGCGGCTAGCGGGCTTCAAGAGACCCAGTACTTC | CASSLAASGLQETQYF
TRBJ2-7 | - | 17 | TRBD2 | TRBV20-1 | TGCAGTGCTAGGCCCGCCAGCCCTTCTTTAGCGGGATATGAGCAGTACTTC | CSARPASPSLAGYEQYF
TRBJ1-4 | many | 16 | - | TRBV12-3/TRBV12-4 | TGTGCCAGCAGAAAAACAGGGATAGGGCCTAATGAAAAACTGTTTTTT | CASRKTGIGPNEKLFF
TRBJ1-2 | - | 12 | - | TRBV30 | TGTGCCTGGAGAGACAGATACAATGGCTACACCTTC | CAWRDRYNGYTF
TRBJ2-3 | many | 14 | - | TRBV20-1 | TGCAGTGCTAGGAGGGGTGCTAGCACAGATACGCAGTATTTT | CSARRGASTDTQYF
TRBJ2-7 | many | 14 | TRBD2 | TRBV19 | TGTGCCAGTAGTGCTAGCGGAGGGAACTACGAGCAGTACTTC | CASSASGGNYEQYF
TRBJ2-2 | - | 16 | TRBD2 | TRBV6-1 | TGTGCCAGCAGTGTTTTAGCGGGAGTGAACACCGGGGAGCTGTTTTTT | CASSVLAGVNTGELFF
TRBJ2-5 | - | 11 | - | TRBV12-3/TRBV12-4 | TGTGCCAGCAGTATAACCGAGACCCAGTACTTC | CASSITETQYF
TRBJ2-7 | few | 16 | TRBD1 | TRBV18 | TGTGCCAGCTCACCAATTCCGGGACAGGGGGTCTACGAGCAGTACTTC | CASSPIPGQGVYEQYF
TRBJ2-3 | many | 16 | TRBD2 | TRBV7-9 | TGTGCCAGCAGCCCCAAAGCGGGAGAGGTCACAGATACGCAGTATTTT | CASSPKAGEVTDTQYF
TRBJ2-3 | many | 12 | - | TRBV2 | TGTGCCAGCGACAGGCGACCAGATACGCAGTATTTT | CASDRRPDTQYF
TRBJ2-1 | many | 16 | TRBD1 | TRBV18 | TGTGCCAGCTCACCTCCCGGGACAGGGGTCCCCAATGAGCAGTTCTTC | CASSPPGTGVPNEQFF
TRBJ2-7 | few | 17 | - | TRBV14 | TGTGCCAGCAGCCTATCCAGTAGCGGCCTTTTTACCTACGAGCAGTACTTC | CASSLSSSGLFTYEQYF
TRBJ2-7 | - | 16 | TRBD2 | TRBV3-1 | TGTGCCAGCAGCCAAAAAACCGGACTAGCGGGGCACGAGCAGTACTTC | CASSQKTGLAGHEQYF
TRBJ2-1 | many | 16 | TRBD2 | TRBV12-3/TRBV12-4 | TGTGCCAGCAGAAAAACCGGGACTAGCTCTACCAATGAGCAGTTCTTC | CASRKTGTSSTNEQFF
TRBJ2-2 | many | 16 | - | TRBV24-1 | TGTGCCACCAGTGATTTGGCCGGGGCTGGCACCGGGGAGCTGTTTTTT | CATSDLAGAGTGELFF
TRBJ2-7 | - | 14 | - | TRBV28 | TGTGCCAGCAGTCAACCGGGACGGATCTACGAGCAGTACTTC | CASSQPGRIYEQYF
TRBJ2-7 | many | 16 | - | TRBV28 | TGTGCCAGCAGTTTGGGGGGGGCGCGAACTACCTACGAGCAGTACTTC | CASSLGGARTTYEQYF
TRBJ1-5 | few | 15 | TRBD1 | TRBV28 | TGTGCCAGCACCCCCACGGGGCAGGGGGTCCAGCCCCAGCATTTT | CASTPTGQGVQPQHF
TRBJ2-3 | - | 18 | - | TRBV27 | TGTGCCAGCAGTTCAGACAGGGATGCACCCCGGCGGGGAGATACGCAGTATTTT | CASSSDRDAPRRGDTQYF
TRBJ1-1 | many | 15 | TRBD1 | TRBV5-1 | TGCGCCAGCAGCCTGACAGGGGGGGCGAACACTGAAGCTTTCTTT | CASSLTGGANTEAFF
TRBJ1-6 | many | 15 | - | TRBV28 | TGTGCCAGCATCTTGAGAGGTGCAGGGAATTCACCCCTCCACTTT | CASILRGAGNSPLHF
TRBJ2-5 | few | 14 | TRBD1 | TRBV7-9 | TGTGCCAGCAGCCCCGGGACAGGGTTGGGGACCCAGTACTTC | CASSPGTGLGTQYF
TRBJ2-1 | few | 16 | - | TRBV10-2 | TGCGCCAGCAGTGAGAGCCCCCCTCGTTCCTACAATGAGCAGTTCTTC | CASSESPPRSYNEQFF
TRBJ2-3 | many | 14 | TRBD2 | TRBV3-1 | TGTGCCAGCAGACTAGCGGGGGAGACACATACGCAGTATTTT | CASRLAGETHTQYF
TRBJ2-7 | - | 13 | - | TRBV5-1 | TGCGCCAGCAGCTTGGATCAGCCCTACGAGCAGTACTTC | CASSLDQPYEQYF
TRBJ2-7 | many | 15 | - | TRBV7-9 | TGTGCCAGCAGCTTACGCGCGGGAAGAGGTTACGAGCAGTACTTC | CASSLRAGRGYEQYF
TRBJ2-7 | - | 16 | TRBD1 | TRBV7-8 | TGTGCCAGCAGCCTCAAAACGGGACAGTGGTTAGATGAGCAGTACTTC | CASSLKTGQWLDEQYF
TRBJ2-3 | many | 16 | TRBD2 | TRBV28 | TGTGCCAGCAGACGAATGACTAGCGGTAGCACAGATACGCAGTATTTT | CASRRMTSGSTDTQYF
TRBJ2-7 | many | 11 | - | TRBV28 | TGTGCCAGCAGCAAATTCTACGAGCAGTACTTC | CASSKFYEQYF
TRBJ1-4 | - | 14 | TRBD1 | TRBV20-1 | TGCAGTGCTAAAAATGACAGGGATGGTCAAAAACTGTTTTTT | CSAKNDRDGQKLFF
TRBJ2-2 | many | 13 | - | TRBV6-1 | TGTGCCAGCAGCCCTCGGGGCACCGGGGAGCTGTTTTTT | CASSPRGTGELFF
TRBJ2-2 | many | 16 | - | TRBV28 | TGTGCCAGCAGTTTTGGCCAGGGGGGTAACACCGGGGAGCTGTTTTTT | CASSFGQGGNTGELFF
TRBJ1-1 | many | 13 | - | TRBV28 | TGTGCCAGCACCCAGCAAAGGTTCACTGAAGCTTTCTTT | CASTQQRFTEAFF